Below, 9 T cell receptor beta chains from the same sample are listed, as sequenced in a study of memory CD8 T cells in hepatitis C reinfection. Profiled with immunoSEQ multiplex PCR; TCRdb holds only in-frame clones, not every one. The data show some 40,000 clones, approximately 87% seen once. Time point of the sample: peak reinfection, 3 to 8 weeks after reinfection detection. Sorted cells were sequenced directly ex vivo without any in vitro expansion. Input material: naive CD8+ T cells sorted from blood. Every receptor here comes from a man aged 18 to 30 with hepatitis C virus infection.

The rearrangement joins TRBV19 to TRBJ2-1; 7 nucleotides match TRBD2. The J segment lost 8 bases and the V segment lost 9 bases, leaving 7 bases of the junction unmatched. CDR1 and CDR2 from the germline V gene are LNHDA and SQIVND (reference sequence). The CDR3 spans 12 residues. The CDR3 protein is CASGGSWDEQFF. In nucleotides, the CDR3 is TGTGCCAGCGGGGGGTCTTGGGATGAGCAGTTCTTC.

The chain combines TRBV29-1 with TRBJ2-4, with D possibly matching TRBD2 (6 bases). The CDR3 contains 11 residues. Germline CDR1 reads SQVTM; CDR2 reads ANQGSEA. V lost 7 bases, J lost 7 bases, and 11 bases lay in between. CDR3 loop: CSARDFNIQYF. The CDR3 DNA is TGCAGCGCTAGGGACTTCAACATTCAGTACTTC.

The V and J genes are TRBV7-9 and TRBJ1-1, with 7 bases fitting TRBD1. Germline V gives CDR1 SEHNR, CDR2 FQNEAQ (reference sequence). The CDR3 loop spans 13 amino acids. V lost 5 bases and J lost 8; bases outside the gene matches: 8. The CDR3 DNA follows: TGTGCCAGCAGCGGGGATAACAGGGGCGAAGCTTTCTTT. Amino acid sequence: CASSGDNRGEAFF. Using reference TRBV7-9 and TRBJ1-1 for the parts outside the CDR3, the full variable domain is DTGVSQNPRHKITKRGQNVTFRCDPISEHNRLYWYRQTLGQGPEFLTYFQNEAQLEKSRLLSDRFSAERPKGSFSTLEIQRTEQGDSAMYLCASSGDNRGEAFFGQGTRLTVV.

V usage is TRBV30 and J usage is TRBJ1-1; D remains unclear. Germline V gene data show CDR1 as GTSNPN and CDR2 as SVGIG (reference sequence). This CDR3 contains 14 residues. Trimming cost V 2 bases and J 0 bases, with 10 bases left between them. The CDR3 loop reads CAWSTARMNTEAFF. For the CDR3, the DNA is TGTGCCTGGAGTACCGCCAGGATGAACACTGAAGCTTTCTTT. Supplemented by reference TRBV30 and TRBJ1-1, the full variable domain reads SQTIHQWPATLVQPVGSPLSLECTVEGTSNPNLYWYRQAAGRGLQLLFYSVGIGQISSEVPQNLSASRPQDRQFILSSKKLLLSDSGFYLCAWSTARMNTEAFFGQGTRLTVV.

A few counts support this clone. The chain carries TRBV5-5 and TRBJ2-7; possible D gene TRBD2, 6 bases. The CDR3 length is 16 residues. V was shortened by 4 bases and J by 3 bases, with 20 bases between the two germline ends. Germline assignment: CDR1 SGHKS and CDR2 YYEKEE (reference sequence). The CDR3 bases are TGTGCCAGCAGCCAAGAAAGTAGTAGCGGCATCTACGAGCAGTACTTC. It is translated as CASSQESSSGIYEQYF. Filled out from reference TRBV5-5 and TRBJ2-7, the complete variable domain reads DAGVTQSPTHLIKTRGQQVTLRCSPISGHKSVSWYQQVLGQGPQFIFQYYEKEERGRGNFPDRFSARQFPNYSSELNVNALLLGDSALYLCASSQESSSGIYEQYFGPGTRLTVT.

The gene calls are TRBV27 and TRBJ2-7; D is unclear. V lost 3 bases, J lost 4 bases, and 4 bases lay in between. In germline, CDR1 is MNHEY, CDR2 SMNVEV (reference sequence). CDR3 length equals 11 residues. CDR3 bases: TGTGCCAGCAGTTTCGGGTACGAGCAGTACTTC. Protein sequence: CASSFGYEQYF.

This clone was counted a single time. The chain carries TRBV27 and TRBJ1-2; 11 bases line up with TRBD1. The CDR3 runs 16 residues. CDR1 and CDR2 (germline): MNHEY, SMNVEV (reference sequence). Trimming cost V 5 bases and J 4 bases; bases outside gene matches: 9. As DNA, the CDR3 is TGTGCCAGCAGTCCCGGACAGGGGGCGATAAGCTATGGCTACACCTTC. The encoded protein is CASSPGQGAISYGYTF.

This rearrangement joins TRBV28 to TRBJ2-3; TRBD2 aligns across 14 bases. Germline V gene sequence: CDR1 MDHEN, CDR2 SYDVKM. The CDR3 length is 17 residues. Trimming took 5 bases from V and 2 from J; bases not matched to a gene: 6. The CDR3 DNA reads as TGTGCCAGCAGTGCCGGGACTAGCGGGGGCGACACAGATACGCAGTATTTT. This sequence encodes CASSAGTSGGDTDTQYF.

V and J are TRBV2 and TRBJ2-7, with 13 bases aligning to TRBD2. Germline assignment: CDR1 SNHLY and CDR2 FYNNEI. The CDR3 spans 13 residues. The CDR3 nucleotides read TGTGCAGCAGGAGGGACTAGCGGGAACGAGCAGTACTTC. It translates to CAAGGTSGNEQYF.